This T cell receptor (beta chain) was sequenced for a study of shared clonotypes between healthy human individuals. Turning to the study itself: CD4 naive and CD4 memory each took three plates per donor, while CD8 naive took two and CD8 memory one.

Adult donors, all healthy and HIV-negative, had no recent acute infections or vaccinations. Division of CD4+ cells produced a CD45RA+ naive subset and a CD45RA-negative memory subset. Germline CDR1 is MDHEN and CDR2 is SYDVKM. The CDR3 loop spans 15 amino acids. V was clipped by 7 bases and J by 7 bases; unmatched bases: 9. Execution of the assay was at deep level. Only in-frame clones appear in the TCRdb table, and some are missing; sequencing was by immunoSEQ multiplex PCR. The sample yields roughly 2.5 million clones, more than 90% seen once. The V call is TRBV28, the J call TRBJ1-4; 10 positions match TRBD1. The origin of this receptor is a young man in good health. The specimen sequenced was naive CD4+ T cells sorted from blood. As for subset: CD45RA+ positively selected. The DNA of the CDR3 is TGTGCCAGCAAGGGACAGGGGTTGAGCGCTGAAAAACTGTTTTTT. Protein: CASKGQGLSAEKLFF.